What follows are 10 T cell receptor beta chains derived from one specimen sequenced in a study of T cell responses to AZD1222 COVID-19 vaccine. Clones were read by immunoSEQ multiplex PCR, and TCRdb kept only the in-frame ones, dropping some. The table includes approximately 99,000 clones, approximately 90% detected once. The source was peripheral blood, collected 28 days after the second AZD1222 dose. The receptor set was obtained from an adult who received the AZD1222 COVID-19 vaccine.

With respect to this clone: A read error may produce the germline difference seen at one junction end. V is TRBV11-3 and J is TRBJ2-7; D uncertain. The CDR3 is 13 amino acids. CDR1 and CDR2 from the germline V gene are SGHNT and YENEEA. The CDR3 is CAGSPARSGEQYF. CDR3 sequence (DNA): TGTGCCGGCAGCCCCGCCCGGTCTGGTGAGCAGTACTTC.

V usage is TRBV5-4 and J usage is TRBJ2-6; 7 nucleotides line up with TRBD1. After removal of 5 bases from V and 0 bases from J, the junction contained 5 bases not matched to a gene. Looked up from germline, CDR1 is SGHNT and CDR2 is YYREEE (reference sequence). This CDR3 is built from 16 residues. The CDR3 here is CASRPRQGSGANVLTF. Here the CDR3 DNA reads TGTGCCAGCAGGCCGCGACAGGGCTCTGGGGCCAACGTCCTGACTTTC.

The chain combines TRBV6-6 with TRBJ1-3; a weak D match, TRBD1 (6 bases). This CDR3 spans 16 amino acids. The V end lost 6 bases, the J end lost 1 base, and 16 bases lay between the germline ends. Per germline, CDR1 MNHNY and CDR2 SVGAGI (reference sequence). The CDR3 coding sequence is TGTGCCAGCAGCCCCCGTTGGGACACGTCTGGAAACACCATATATTTT. It encodes CASSPRWDTSGNTIYF.

This chain joins TRBV15 and TRBJ2-5; D is undetermined. The CDR3 is 15 residues long. The V end lost 0 bases, the J end lost 1 base, and 9 bases lay between the germline ends. Germline V gives CDR1 LNHNV, CDR2 YYDKDF (reference sequence). In DNA form, the CDR3 reads TGTGCCACCAGCAGAGATGGTGGGGTCCAAGAGACCCAGTACTTC. This codes for CATSRDGGVQETQYF. The full variable domain, completed using reference TRBV15 and TRBJ2-5, is DAMVIQNPRYQVTQFGKPVTLSCSQTLNHNVMYWYQQKSSQAPKLLFHYYDKDFNNEADTPDNFQSRRPNTSFCFLDIRSPGLGDTAMYLCATSRDGGVQETQYFGPGTRLLVL.

This rearrangement joins TRBV5-1 to TRBJ1-1; no reliable D call. The CDR3 length is 14 residues. Germline values: CDR1 SGHRS, CDR2 YFSETQ. Trimming left V 0 bases short and J 3 bases short, with 9 bases between. The CDR3 sequence: CASSLAAVDTEAFF. CDR3 coding DNA: TGCGCCAGCAGCTTGGCGGCAGTGGACACTGAAGCTTTCTTT.

The genes are TRBV5-4 and TRBJ2-7; D unclear. V dropped 2 bases and J dropped 2 bases, with 5 bases sitting between them. CDR1 SGHNT and CDR2 YYREEE come from the germline V gene (reference sequence). This CDR3 region has 12 residues. The CDR3 here is CASSFDTYEQYF. The DNA for the CDR3 is TGTGCCAGCAGCTTCGACACCTACGAGCAGTACTTC.

A single count supports this clone. This chain connects TRBV4-3 to TRBJ2-1, with TRBD2 identical over 7 bases. CDR1 and CDR2 from the germline V gene are LGHNA and YSLEER. The CDR3 consists of 13 residues. The junction had 4 bases not matched to a gene; V was cut back by 2 bases and J by 9 bases. CDR3 sequence: CASSQIRGSEQFF. CDR3 nucleotide sequence: TGCGCCAGCAGCCAAATCCGCGGGAGTGAGCAGTTCTTC.

The chain has TRBV27 and TRBJ2-7; TRBD2 might be the D (6 bases). V was cut by 4 bases and J by 2 bases, with 18 bases left in between. Germline CDR1 is MNHEY and CDR2 is SMNVEV (reference sequence). The CDR3 consists of 16 residues. The chain's CDR3 is CASSYLGAGGPYEQYF. The CDR3 DNA is TGTGCCAGCAGTTATTTGGGAGCGGGCGGACCCTACGAGCAGTACTTC.

This clone was seen a few times. The chain combines TRBV7-3 with TRBJ1-2, with 9 bases that match TRBD1. Germline assignment: CDR1 SGHTA and CDR2 FQGTGA. The V and J ends lost 5 bases and 2 bases, in that order; junction bases with no gene match: 3. The CDR3 extends over 14 amino acids. CDR3 DNA: TGTGCCAGCAGCCAAACAGGGGGCAACTATGGCTACACCTTC. Protein product: CASSQTGGNYGYTF.

The chain recombines TRBV3-1 (or the pseudogene TRBV3-2) with TRBJ2-1; TRBD2 agrees at 7 bases. Germline loops: CDR1 LGHDT, CDR2 YNNKEL (reference sequence). The CDR3 consists of 14 residues. With V trimmed by 1 base and J by 7 bases, 4 bases remained unmatched. The CDR3 nucleotides read TGTGCCAGCAGCCAAGGTCCGGGGGGTAATGAGCAGTTCTTC. Translation gives CASSQGPGGNEQFF.